This T cell receptor beta chain was sequenced in a study of blood T cell repertoires in COVID-19. Study overall: Samples taken during acute and convalescent COVID-19 were collected in the United States, Italy and Spain. The analysed material was cDNA or gDNA that came from T cells, B-cell-depleted T cells, or PBMCs.

TCRdb's table, derived via immunoSEQ multiplex PCR, lists solely in-frame clones and lacks some. The table shows about 280,000 clones, with around 92% occurring only once. Germline loops: CDR1 SNHLY, CDR2 FYNNEI. The CDR3 runs 17 residues. Trimming cost V 8 bases and J 3 bases; bases outside gene matches: 16. Seattle enrolled patients during active infection and tracked them longitudinally. This TCR was sampled from a woman under 40 with COVID-19, enrolled during active disease. The sequenced sample was peripheral blood. This chain uses TRBV2 with TRBJ1-5; 7 bases line up with TRBD1. As DNA, the CDR3 is TGTGCCAGCGGTGGACCCTCTAAAACAGGGGTCAATCAGCCCCAGCATTTT. It is translated as CASGGPSKTGVNQPQHF.